This record concerns one T cell receptor (beta chain) sequence. V lost 3 bases, J lost 8 bases, and 6 bases stayed unmatched. The CDR3 loop spans 15 amino acids. Germline values: CDR1 LGHNA, CDR2 YSLEER. This sample is drawn from a study of blood T cell repertoires in COVID-19. Background on the study: In each case, the material was cDNA or gDNA derived from T cells, B-cell-depleted T cells, or PBMCs.

Assay: immunoSEQ multiplex PCR; the TCRdb copy retains only in-frame clones and omits some. The table includes tens of thousands of clones, 78% detected once. The TCR comes from a man aged 70 or older with COVID-19, enrolled during active disease. The genes are TRBV4-3 and TRBJ1-4; 10 bases match TRBD1. The specimen was peripheral blood. CDR3: CASSQGDRGGEKLFF. CDR3 nucleotides: TGCGCCAGCAGCCAGGGGGACAGGGGCGGAGAAAAACTGTTTTTT.